The TCR beta chain described here comes from a study of blood T cell repertoires in COVID-19. This clone came up once. Sequenced by immunoSEQ multiplex PCR; TCRdb stores in-frame clones only, minus some. The repertoire includes 200,000 to 300,000 clones, over 80% of them detected once, and 3% to 4% sits in the top ten. V shed 4 bases and J shed 5 bases, with 15 bases lying between them. CDR3 length: 14 residues. CDR1 SGHRS and CDR2 YFSETQ come from the germline V gene. This sequence joins TRBV5-1 and TRBJ1-1, with a possible D match to TRBD1 (6 bases). The receptor comes from a woman between 40 and 55 years old with acute or convalescent COVID-19. Sequenced: peripheral blood. The CDR3 reads CASSNTGWTTEAFF. DNA of the CDR3: TGCGCCAGCAGCAACACAGGGTGGACGACTGAAGCTTTCTTT.